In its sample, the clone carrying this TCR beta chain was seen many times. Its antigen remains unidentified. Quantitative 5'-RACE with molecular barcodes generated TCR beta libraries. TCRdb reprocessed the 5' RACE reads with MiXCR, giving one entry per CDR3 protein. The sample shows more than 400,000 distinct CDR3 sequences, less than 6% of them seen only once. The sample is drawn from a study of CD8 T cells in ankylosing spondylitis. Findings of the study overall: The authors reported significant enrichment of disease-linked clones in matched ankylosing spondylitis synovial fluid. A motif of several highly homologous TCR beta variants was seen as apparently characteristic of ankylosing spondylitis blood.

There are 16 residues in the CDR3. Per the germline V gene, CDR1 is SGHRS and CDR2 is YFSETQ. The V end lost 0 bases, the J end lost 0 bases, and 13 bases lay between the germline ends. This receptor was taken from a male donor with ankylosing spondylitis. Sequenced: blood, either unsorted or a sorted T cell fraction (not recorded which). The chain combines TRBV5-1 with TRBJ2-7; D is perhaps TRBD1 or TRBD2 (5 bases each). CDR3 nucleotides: TGCGCCAGCAGCTTGGCCGGGGCAGGGATCTCCTACGAGCAGTACTTC. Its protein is CASSLAGAGISYEQYF.